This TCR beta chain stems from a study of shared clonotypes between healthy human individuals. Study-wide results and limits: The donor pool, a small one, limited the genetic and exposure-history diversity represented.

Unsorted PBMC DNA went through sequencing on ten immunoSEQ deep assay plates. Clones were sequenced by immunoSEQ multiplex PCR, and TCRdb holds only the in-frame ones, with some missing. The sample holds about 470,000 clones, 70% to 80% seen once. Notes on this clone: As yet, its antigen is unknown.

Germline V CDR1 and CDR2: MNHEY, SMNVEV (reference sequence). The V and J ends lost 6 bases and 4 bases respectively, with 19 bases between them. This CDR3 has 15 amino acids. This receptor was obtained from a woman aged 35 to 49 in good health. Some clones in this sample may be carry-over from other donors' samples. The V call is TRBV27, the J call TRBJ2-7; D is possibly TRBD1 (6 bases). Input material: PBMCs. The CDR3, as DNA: TGTGCCAGCAGAGGGGGTAGCGAGGTGTTTTACGAGCAGTACTTC. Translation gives CASRGGSEVFYEQYF.